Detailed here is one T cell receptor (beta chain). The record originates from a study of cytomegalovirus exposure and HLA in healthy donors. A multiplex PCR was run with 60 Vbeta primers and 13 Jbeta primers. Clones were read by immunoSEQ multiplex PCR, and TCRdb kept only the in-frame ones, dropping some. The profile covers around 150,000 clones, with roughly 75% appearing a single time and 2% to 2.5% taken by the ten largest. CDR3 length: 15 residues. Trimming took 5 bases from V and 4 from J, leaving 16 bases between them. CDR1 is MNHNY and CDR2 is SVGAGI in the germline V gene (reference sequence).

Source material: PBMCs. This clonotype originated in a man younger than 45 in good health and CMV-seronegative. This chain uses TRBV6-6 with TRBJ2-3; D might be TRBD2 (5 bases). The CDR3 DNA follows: TGTGCCAGCAGTCCCGCCCGGGGAAAGGCAGATACGCAGTATTTT. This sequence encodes CASSPARGKADTQYF.